The present T cell receptor beta chain was sequenced within a study of T cells in localized non-small cell lung cancer. General observations from the study: Multi-region tumor sequencing was not done, so intratumor heterogeneity could not be excluded. Uninvolved adjacent lung, not tumor, had the highest T cell clonality. Turning up in adjacent lung were a median roughly 62 of the top 100 tumor clones.

Clones were read by immunoSEQ multiplex PCR, and TCRdb kept only the in-frame ones, dropping some. The table includes almost 40,000 clones, around 86% detected once. J was trimmed by 5 bases and V by 1 base; bases with no gene match: 3. Per germline, CDR1 SQVTM and CDR2 ANQGSEA. CDR3 length equals 13 residues. Notes on this clone: The antigen is undetermined.

The sample here was peripheral blood mononuclear cells, taken before any cancer treatment. This sequence originates from a male donor aged 60 or over with stage II lung adenocarcinoma. This rearrangement joins TRBV29-1 to TRBJ1-1; 8 bases align to TRBD1. The CDR3, as DNA: TGCAGCGTTGAAGTCACAGGGGGGACTGAAGCTTTCTTT. It translates to CSVEVTGGTEAFF. The entire variable domain, with the rest obtained from reference TRBV29-1 and TRBJ1-1, is as follows: SAVISQKPSRDICQRGTSLTIQCQVDSQVTMMFWYRQQPGQSLTLIATANQGSEATYESGFVIDKFPISRPNLTFSTLTVSNMSPEDSSIYLCSVEVTGGTEAFFGQGTRLTVV.